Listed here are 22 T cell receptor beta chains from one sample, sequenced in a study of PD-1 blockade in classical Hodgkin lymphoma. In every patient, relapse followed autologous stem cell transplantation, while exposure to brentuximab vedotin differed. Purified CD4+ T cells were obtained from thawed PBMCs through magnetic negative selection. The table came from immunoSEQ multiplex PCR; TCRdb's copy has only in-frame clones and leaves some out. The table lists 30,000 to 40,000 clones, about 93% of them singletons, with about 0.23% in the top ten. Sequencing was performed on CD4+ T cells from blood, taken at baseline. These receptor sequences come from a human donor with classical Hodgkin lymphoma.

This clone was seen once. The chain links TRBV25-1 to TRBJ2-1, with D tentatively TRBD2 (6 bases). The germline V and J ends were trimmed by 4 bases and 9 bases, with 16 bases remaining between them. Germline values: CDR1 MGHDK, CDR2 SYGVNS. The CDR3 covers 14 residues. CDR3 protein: CASSAAGIAREQFF. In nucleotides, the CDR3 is TGTGCCAGCAGTGCGGCGGGAATAGCGCGTGAGCAGTTCTTC.

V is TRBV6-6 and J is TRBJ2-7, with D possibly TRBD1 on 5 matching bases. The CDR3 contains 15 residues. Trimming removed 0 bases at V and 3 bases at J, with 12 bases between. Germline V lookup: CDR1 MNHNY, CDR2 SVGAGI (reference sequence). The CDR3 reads CASSYSTVNLYEQYF. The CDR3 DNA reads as TGTGCCAGCAGTTACTCGACAGTGAACCTCTACGAGCAGTACTTC.

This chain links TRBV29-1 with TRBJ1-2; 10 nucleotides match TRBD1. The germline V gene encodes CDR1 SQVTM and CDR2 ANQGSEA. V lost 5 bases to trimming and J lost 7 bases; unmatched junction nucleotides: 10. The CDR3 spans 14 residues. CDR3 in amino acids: CSVRTGGPFIGYTF. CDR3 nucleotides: TGCAGCGTTCGGACAGGGGGACCTTTTATTGGCTACACCTTC.

The CDR3 spells CASSIGGITGELFF. The DNA of the CDR3 is TGTGCCAGTAGTATCGGGGGGATCACCGGGGAGCTGTTTTTT. This chain connects TRBV19 to TRBJ2-2; TRBD2 agrees at 7 bases. The CDR3 has 14 amino acids. Trimming removed 3 bases from V and 4 bases from J; junction bases left unmatched: 2. Germline V CDR1 and CDR2: LNHDA, SQIVND (reference sequence).

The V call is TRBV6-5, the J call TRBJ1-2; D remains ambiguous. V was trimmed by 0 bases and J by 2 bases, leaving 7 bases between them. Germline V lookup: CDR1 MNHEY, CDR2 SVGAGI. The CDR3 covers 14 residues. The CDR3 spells CASSYSLENYGYTF. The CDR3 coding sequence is TGTGCCAGCAGTTACTCCCTTGAGAACTATGGCTACACCTTC.

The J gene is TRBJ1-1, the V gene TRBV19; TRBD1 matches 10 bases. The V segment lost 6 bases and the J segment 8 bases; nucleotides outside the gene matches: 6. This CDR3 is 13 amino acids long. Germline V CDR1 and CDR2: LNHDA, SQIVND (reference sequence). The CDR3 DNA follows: TGTGCCAGTAGGACCGGGACAGGGGTCGAAGCTTTCTTT. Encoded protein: CASRTGTGVEAFF.

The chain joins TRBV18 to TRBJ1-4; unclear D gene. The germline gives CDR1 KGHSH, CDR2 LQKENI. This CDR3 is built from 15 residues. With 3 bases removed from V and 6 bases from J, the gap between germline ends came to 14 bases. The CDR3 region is CASSPEITNHEKLFF. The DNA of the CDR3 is TGTGCCAGCTCACCGGAAATAACGAACCATGAAAAACTGTTTTTT.

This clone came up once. CDR3 residues: CASSWVNTRASNQPQHF. The CDR3, as DNA: TGTGCCAGCAGTTGGGTAAACACCCGGGCGAGCAATCAGCCCCAGCATTTT. The chain carries TRBV28 and TRBJ1-5; D uncertain. The CDR3 is made up of 17 amino acids. Per the germline V gene, CDR1 is MDHEN and CDR2 is SYDVKM. Trimming took 4 bases from V and 1 from J, leaving 17 bases between them.

The CDR3 is CASSLVDSSEAFF. In DNA form, the CDR3 reads TGTGCCAGCAGCTTAGTCGACAGCTCTGAAGCTTTCTTT. The chain couples TRBV7-3 to TRBJ1-1; TRBD1 is a possible D gene (5 bases). CDR1 SGHTA and CDR2 FQGTGA come from the germline V gene. V lost 2 bases, J lost 6 bases, and 10 bases lay in between. The CDR3 consists of 13 residues.

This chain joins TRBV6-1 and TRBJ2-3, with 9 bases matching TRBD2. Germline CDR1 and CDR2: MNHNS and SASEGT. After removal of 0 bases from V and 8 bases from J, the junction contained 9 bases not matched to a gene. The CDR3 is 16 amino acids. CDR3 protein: CASSEARASGMGTQYF. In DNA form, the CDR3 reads TGTGCCAGCAGTGAAGCAAGGGCTAGCGGGATGGGTACGCAGTATTTT.

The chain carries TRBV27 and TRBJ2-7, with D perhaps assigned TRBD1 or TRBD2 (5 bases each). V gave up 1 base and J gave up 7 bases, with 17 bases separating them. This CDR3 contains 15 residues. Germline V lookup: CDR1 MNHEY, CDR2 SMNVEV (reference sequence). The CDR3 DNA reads TGTGCCAGCAGTTTATTTGCCGGGACCAAGTCAGAGCAGTACTTC. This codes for CASSLFAGTKSEQYF.

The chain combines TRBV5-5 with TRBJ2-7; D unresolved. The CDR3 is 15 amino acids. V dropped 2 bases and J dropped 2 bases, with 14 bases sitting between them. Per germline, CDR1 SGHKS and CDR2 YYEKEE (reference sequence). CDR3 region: CASSFSTNWAYEQYF. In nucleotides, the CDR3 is TGTGCCAGCAGCTTTTCCACTAATTGGGCCTACGAGCAGTACTTC.

CDR3 region: CSVAGSSYEQYF. Written as DNA, the CDR3 is TGCAGCGTTGCCGGGAGCTCCTACGAGCAGTACTTC. The gene calls are TRBV29-1 and TRBJ2-7; tentative D call: TRBD2 (6 bases). The CDR3 has 12 residues. CDR1 and CDR2 (germline): SQVTM, ANQGSEA. Between the trimmed V and J ends, which lost 4 bases and 0 bases, there was a span of 7 bases.

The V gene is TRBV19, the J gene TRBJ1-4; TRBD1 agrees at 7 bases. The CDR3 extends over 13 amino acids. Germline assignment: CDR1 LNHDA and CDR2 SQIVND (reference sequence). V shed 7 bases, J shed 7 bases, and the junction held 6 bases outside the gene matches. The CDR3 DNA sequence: TGTGCCAGTAAACGACAGGGCGGTGAAAAACTGTTTTTT. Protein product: CASKRQGGEKLFF.

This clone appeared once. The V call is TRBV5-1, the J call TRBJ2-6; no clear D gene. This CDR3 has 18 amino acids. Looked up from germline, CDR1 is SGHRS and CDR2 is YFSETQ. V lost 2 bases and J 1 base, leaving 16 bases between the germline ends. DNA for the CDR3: TGCGCCAGCAGCTTCGTCAGGTTGGCCCTTTCTGGGGCCAACGTCCTGACTTTC. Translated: CASSFVRLALSGANVLTF.

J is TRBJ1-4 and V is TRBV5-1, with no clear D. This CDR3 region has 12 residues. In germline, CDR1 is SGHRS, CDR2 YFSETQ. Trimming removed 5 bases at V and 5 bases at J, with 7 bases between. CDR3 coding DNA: TGCGCCAGCAGTCCGGAAAATGAAAAACTGTTTTTT. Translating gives CASSPENEKLFF.

The CDR3 DNA is TGTGCCAGCAGTCCCGGGACTAGCGGGAGGTACGAGCAGTACTTC. Translation: CASSPGTSGRYEQYF. The chain uses TRBV27 and TRBJ2-7; 15 nucleotides align to TRBD2. After removal of 5 bases from V and 4 bases from J, the junction contained 3 bases not matched to a gene. The CDR3 loop spans 15 amino acids. Germline V lookup: CDR1 MNHEY, CDR2 SMNVEV (reference sequence).

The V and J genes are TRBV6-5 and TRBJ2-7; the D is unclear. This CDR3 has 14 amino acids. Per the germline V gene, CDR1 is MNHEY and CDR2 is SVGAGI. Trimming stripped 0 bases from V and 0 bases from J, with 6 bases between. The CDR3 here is CASSYSQSSYEQYF. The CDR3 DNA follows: TGTGCCAGCAGTTACTCACAGAGCTCCTACGAGCAGTACTTC.

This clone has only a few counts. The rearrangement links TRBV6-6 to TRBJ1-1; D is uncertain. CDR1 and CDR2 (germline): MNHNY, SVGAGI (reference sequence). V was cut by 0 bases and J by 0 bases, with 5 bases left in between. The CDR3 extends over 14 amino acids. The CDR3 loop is CASSYSMVNTEAFF. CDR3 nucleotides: TGTGCCAGCAGTTACTCGATGGTGAACACTGAAGCTTTCTTT.

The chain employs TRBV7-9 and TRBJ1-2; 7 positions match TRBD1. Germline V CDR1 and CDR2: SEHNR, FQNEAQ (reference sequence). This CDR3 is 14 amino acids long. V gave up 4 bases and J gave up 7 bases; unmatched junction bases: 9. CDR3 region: CASSWQGVDGGYTF. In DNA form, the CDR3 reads TGTGCCAGCAGCTGGCAGGGGGTTGACGGTGGCTACACCTTC.

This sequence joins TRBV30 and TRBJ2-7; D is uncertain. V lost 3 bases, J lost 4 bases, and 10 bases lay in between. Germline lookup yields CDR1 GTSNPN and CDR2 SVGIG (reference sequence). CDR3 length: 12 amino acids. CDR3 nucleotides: TGTGCCTGGAGGGCAGGAGCTTACGAGCAGTACTTC. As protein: CAWRAGAYEQYF.

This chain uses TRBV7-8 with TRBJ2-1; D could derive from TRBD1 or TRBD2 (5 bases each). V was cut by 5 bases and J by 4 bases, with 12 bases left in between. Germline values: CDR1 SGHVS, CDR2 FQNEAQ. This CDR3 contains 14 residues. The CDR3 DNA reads TGTGCCAGCAGCAAAGGGACGCAGTACAATGAGCAGTTCTTC. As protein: CASSKGTQYNEQFF.